The 2 T cell receptor beta chains below were found in one sample sequenced in a study of early T cells in non-severe SARS-CoV-2 infection. One entry per CDR3 protein results from TCRdb running MiXCR on the 5' RACE reads. This sample has around 64,000 distinct CDR3 sequences; roughly 12% occur once, and the top ten carry roughly 1.4%. The sample here was whole blood, taken at baseline. Source of these receptors: an adult who was a healthcare worker with PCR-confirmed SARS-CoV-2 infection or an uninfected control (not recorded which).

The chain recombines TRBV7-8 with TRBJ2-2; D is perhaps TRBD1 (5 bases). The CDR3 loop spans 14 amino acids. Germline CDR1 is SGHVS and CDR2 is FQNEAQ. V lost 0 bases to trimming and J lost 3 bases, with 5 bases between them. The chain's CDR3 is CASSLARDTGELFF. As DNA, the CDR3 is TGTGCCAGCAGCTTAGCCAGGGACACCGGGGAGCTGTTTTTT.

There are many counts of this clonotype. This chain uses TRBV29-1 with TRBJ2-3; TRBD2 matches at 9 bases. The CDR3 covers 15 residues. CDR1 SQVTM and CDR2 ANQGSEA come from the germline V gene. Trimming removed 3 bases from V and 4 bases from J; junction bases left unmatched: 8. This CDR3 reads CSVEGGLAGADTQYF. CDR3 DNA: TGCAGCGTTGAGGGCGGTTTAGCGGGAGCAGATACGCAGTATTTT.